This TCR beta chain was documented in a study of OX40 agonist ivuxolimab in advanced cancers. About the research overall: Aged roughly 23 to 80 with a mean of 60 years, they were around 83% male.

The data were produced by immunoSEQ multiplex PCR, yet TCRdb's version contains in-frame clones alone and is incomplete. Counted here are 80,000 or so clones, around 86% occurring once; the ten biggest clones make up roughly 8.6%. Findings and limits, study-wide: CD4+ and CD8+ blood T cells expanded clonally by week 6 at 0.1 to 3.0 mg/kg. Antigen specificity remained undetermined for the expanded peripheral T cells.

As to this clone: Its antigen is as yet unknown.

The length of the CDR3 is 13 residues. The V and J ends lost 0 bases and 7 bases respectively, with 10 bases between them. Looked up from germline, CDR1 is SGDLS and CDR2 is YYNGEE. The TCR was taken from an adult with an advanced solid tumor such as melanoma, head and neck, liver or kidney cancer. Sequencing used CD4+ or CD8+ T cells sorted from blood, obtained in a trial of the OX40 agonist ivuxolimab. The rearrangement links TRBV9 to TRBJ1-2; maybe TRBD1 (6 bases). The CDR3 nucleotides are TGTGCCAGCAGCGTAGATGGCAGGGGTGGCTACACCTTC. Amino acid sequence: CASSVDGRGGYTF.